This TCR beta chain was found in a study of T cells after yellow fever vaccination. Notes on the study in general: A large majority of primary-vaccination clones showed up again after the booster (about 96% CD4, roughly 91% CD8).

TCRdb fed the 5' RACE reads into MiXCR, producing one record per CDR3 protein. This sample yields about 22,000 distinct CDR3 sequences, of which approximately 5.2% are seen a single time; around 20% belongs to the top ten. This CDR3 is 15 amino acids long. CDR1 SGDLS and CDR2 YYNGEE come from the germline V gene. Trimming removed 3 bases from V and 5 bases from J; junction bases left unmatched: 8. Here the sequenced sample was PBMCs, either bulk or a sorted T-cell subset (CD4+, CD8+, memory, or dextramer-sorted; not recorded which), taken roughly 45 days after the first yellow fever vaccination. The rearrangement joins TRBV9 to TRBJ1-2, with 9 bases that match TRBD1. The receptor comes from a young man who received the YFV17D yellow fever vaccine. The CDR3 DNA reads as TGTGCCAGCAGCGCCGGGACAGGGAATCTTTATGGCTACACCTTC. Its translation: CASSAGTGNLYGYTF.